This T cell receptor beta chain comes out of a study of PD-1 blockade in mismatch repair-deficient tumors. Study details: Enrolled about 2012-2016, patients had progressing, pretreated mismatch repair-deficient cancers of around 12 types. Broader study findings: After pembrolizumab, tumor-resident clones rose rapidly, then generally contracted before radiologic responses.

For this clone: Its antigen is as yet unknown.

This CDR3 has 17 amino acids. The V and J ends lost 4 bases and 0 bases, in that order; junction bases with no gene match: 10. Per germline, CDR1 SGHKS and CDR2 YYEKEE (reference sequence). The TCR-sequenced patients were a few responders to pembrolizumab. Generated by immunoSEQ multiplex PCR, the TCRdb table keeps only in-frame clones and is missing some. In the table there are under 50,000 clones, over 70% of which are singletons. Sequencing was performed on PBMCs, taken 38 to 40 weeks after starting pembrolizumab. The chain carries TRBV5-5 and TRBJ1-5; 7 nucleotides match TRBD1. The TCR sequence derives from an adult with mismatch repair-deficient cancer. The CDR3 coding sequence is TGTGCCAGCAGCCTGCTAGGGGGCCCTTATAGCAATCAGCCCCAGCATTTT. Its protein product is CASSLLGGPYSNQPQHF.